What follows are 24 T cell receptor beta chains derived from one specimen sequenced in a study of regulatory T cells in long-lasting Graves disease. According to the study, TCR beta libraries were built with iRepertoire HTBI primers and CDR3-region Arm-PCR. TCRdb redid the calling of the multiplex PCR reads with MiXCR, one entry per CDR3 protein. The table lists about 400,000 distinct CDR3 sequences, about 15% of them singletons. Specified time point: newly diagnosed GD, antithyroid drugs for less than 3 months. Making the TCR library involved RNA that had been extracted from PBMCs. Separately, the same data were catalogued under a study of T cells in Graves' hyperthyroidism and ophthalmopathy.

The specimen comprised peripheral blood mononuclear cells (PBMCs), sampled at new diagnosis, from a patient treated with antithyroid drugs. These receptors all come from a middle-aged woman with Graves disease.

The CDR3: CASSYLAGVPNTGELFF. The CDR3 DNA is TGTGCCAGCAGTTACTTAGCGGGAGTCCCAAACACCGGGGAGCTGTTTTTT. This chain connects TRBV6-5 to TRBJ2-2, with 9 nucleotides matching TRBD2. Germline V gene data show CDR1 as MNHEY and CDR2 as SVGAGI. The CDR3 is 17 amino acids. The V and J ends lost 1 base and 2 bases, in that order; junction bases with no gene match: 5.

This chain connects TRBV12-3 or TRBV12-4 to TRBJ2-4; 9 nucleotides match TRBD2. The CDR3 is 16 residues long. V trimming: 5 bases; J trimming: 8 bases; junction bases outside the gene matches: 13. CDR3 region: CASSDHSGSIGDIQYF. CDR3 coding DNA: TGTGCCAGCAGTGACCATAGCGGGAGTATAGGGGACATTCAGTACTTC.

The sample holds many counts of this clonotype. The V gene is TRBV19, the J gene TRBJ1-1; D possibly corresponds to TRBD1 (6 bases). Trimming cost V 3 bases and J 0 bases, with 20 bases left between them. CDR3 length: 18 residues. Germline values: CDR1 LNHDA, CDR2 SQIVND (reference sequence). CDR3 loop: CASSISWGGKKMNTEAFF. The CDR3 region has the DNA TGTGCCAGTAGTATTAGCTGGGGGGGCAAGAAAATGAACACTGAAGCTTTCTTT.

This clonotype was counted ten times or more. The V and J genes are TRBV27 and TRBJ2-1, with D maybe TRBD2 (6 bases). Trimming removed 4 bases at V and 8 bases at J, with 12 bases between. CDR1 and CDR2 from the germline V gene are MNHEY and SMNVEV (reference sequence). The CDR3 is made up of 13 amino acids. This CDR3 reads CASSSPPGDEQFF. The CDR3 nucleotides read TGTGCCAGCAGTTCCCCGCCGGGAGATGAGCAGTTCTTC.

The chain links TRBV9 to TRBJ2-7; no reliable D call. The CDR3 is 15 amino acids. V shed 0 bases and J shed 3 bases, with 13 bases lying between them. Germline CDR1 is SGDLS and CDR2 is YYNGEE. The CDR3, as DNA: TGTGCCAGCAGCGTAGGAGACTCCCCCGTCTACGAGCAGTACTTC. Protein sequence: CASSVGDSPVYEQYF.

V is TRBV5-1 and J is TRBJ2-7, with 14 bases aligning to TRBD2. Trimming at V came to 4 bases and at J to 7 bases, leaving 4 bases not matched to a gene. The CDR3 loop spans 14 amino acids. CDR1 is SGHRS, CDR2 YFSETQ, per germline. The CDR3 spells CASSPGTSGREQYF. As DNA, the CDR3 is TGCGCCAGCAGCCCCGGGACTAGCGGGAGAGAGCAGTACTTC.

This clonotype was seen a few times. This sequence joins TRBV4-1 and TRBJ1-2, with D possibly TRBD1 on 6 matching bases. Germline V gene lookup returns CDR1 MGHRA and CDR2 YSYEKL. The CDR3 runs to 15 residues. V gave up 0 bases and J gave up 4 bases, with 12 bases separating them. In nucleotides, the CDR3 is TGCGCCAGCAGCCAAGATGACGGGGGCTTCTATGGCTACACCTTC. Amino acids: CASSQDDGGFYGYTF.

Many counts were recorded for this clonotype. The chain has TRBV28 and TRBJ2-7; 10 bases align to TRBD2. Unmatched junction bases numbered 5, after V lost 4 bases and J lost 2 bases. The CDR3 is made up of 15 amino acids. Germline V gives CDR1 MDHEN, CDR2 SYDVKM. The CDR3 bases are TGTGCCAGCAGTTCACCGGGACTAGCGCCCTACGAGCAGTACTTC. Translation: CASSSPGLAPYEQYF. Filled out from reference TRBV28 and TRBJ2-7, the complete variable domain reads DVKVTQSSRYLVKRTGEKVFLECVQDMDHENMFWYRQDPGLGLRLIYFSYDVKMKEKGDIPEGYSVSREKKERFSLILESASTNQTSMYLCASSSPGLAPYEQYFGPGTRLTVT.

This clonotype was counted ten times or more. This chain's CDR3 is CASGGQGRQPQHF. The CDR3 region has the DNA TGTGCCTCAGGGGGGCAGGGAAGACAGCCCCAGCATTTT. The chain links TRBV30 to TRBJ1-5; 7 bases are a match to TRBD1. This CDR3 comprises 13 residues. V lost 7 bases, J lost 7 bases, and 10 bases stayed unmatched. Germline V CDR1 and CDR2: GTSNPN, SVGIG (reference sequence).

The chain couples TRBV30 to TRBJ1-5; D gene unclear. Germline V gene sequence: CDR1 GTSNPN, CDR2 SVGIG (reference sequence). CDR3 length: 17 residues. V lost 2 bases and J lost 0, with 17 bases in between. In nucleotides, the CDR3 is TGTGCCTGGAGTCCTACTGGGGAAGGCGATAGCAATCAGCCCCAGCATTTT. Protein: CAWSPTGEGDSNQPQHF. Complete variable domain (other parts from reference TRBV30 and TRBJ1-5): SQTIHQWPATLVQPVGSPLSLECTVEGTSNPNLYWYRQAAGRGLQLLFYSVGIGQISSEVPQNLSASRPQDRQFILSSKKLLLSDSGFYLCAWSPTGEGDSNQPQHFGDGTRLSIL.

This clonotype came up many times. This rearrangement joins TRBV27 to TRBJ1-6; no firm D call. Per the germline V gene, CDR1 is MNHEY and CDR2 is SMNVEV (reference sequence). V lost 2 bases and J 0 bases, leaving 8 bases between the germline ends. This CDR3 contains 16 residues. The CDR3 sequence: CASSLAGSSYNSPLHF. In DNA form, the CDR3 reads TGTGCCAGCAGTTTAGCCGGAAGCTCCTATAATTCACCCCTCCACTTT.

Comments on this clonotype: This may be a read error: a much more frequent sequence differs by one nucleotide. This chain links TRBV6-2 or TRBV6-3 with TRBJ2-1; D unresolved. This CDR3 spans 15 amino acids. The V gene's germline CDR1 is MNHEY and CDR2 SVGEGT. CDR3: CVSSYRVGFSGEQFF. The CDR3, as DNA: TGTGTCAGCAGTTACAGAGTGGGGTTCTCCGGTGAGCAGTTCTTC.

This clonotype has at least ten counts. This sequence joins TRBV12-3 or TRBV12-4 and TRBJ1-1; maybe TRBD1 (6 bases). The CDR3 length is 14 residues. Trimming removed 5 bases from V and 7 bases from J, with 17 bases in between. CDR3 nucleotide sequence: TGTGCCAGCAGTCGGACAGATGGGGGGGGTGAAGCTTTCTTT. It encodes CASSRTDGGGEAFF.

This clonotype was detected many times. The V and J genes are TRBV7-2 and TRBJ2-7, with 8 bases fitting TRBD1. Germline CDR1 and CDR2: SGHTA and FQGNSA. This CDR3 contains 15 residues. Trimming took 5 bases from V and 1 from J; bases not matched to a gene: 7. CDR3 residues: CASSVDRGWSYEQYF. CDR3 sequence (DNA): TGTGCCAGCAGCGTAGACAGGGGCTGGTCCTACGAGCAGTACTTC. Supplemented by reference TRBV7-2 and TRBJ2-7, the full variable domain reads GAGVSQSPSNKVTEKGKDVELRCDPISGHTALYWYRQSLGQGLEFLIYFQGNSAPDKSGLPSDRFSAERTGGSVSTLTIQRTQQEDSAVYLCASSVDRGWSYEQYFGPGTRLTVT.

This clonotype has a count of ten or more. The chain joins TRBV12-3 or TRBV12-4 to TRBJ2-7, with 10 bases that match TRBD1. The CDR3 covers 14 residues. The J segment lost 6 bases and the V segment lost 3 bases, leaving 5 bases of the junction unmatched. DNA for the CDR3: TGTGCCAGCAGTTTTGGACAGGGGGTGCTCGAGCAGTACTTC. Amino acid sequence: CASSFGQGVLEQYF.

This clonotype occurred many times. This chain's CDR3 is CASSYAQTTDTQYF. Written as DNA, the CDR3 is TGTGCCAGCAGCTATGCTCAGACCACAGATACGCAGTATTTT. The V call is TRBV6-2 or TRBV6-3, the J call TRBJ2-3; no clear D gene. The CDR3 contains 14 residues. The germline V and J ends were trimmed by 6 bases and 2 bases, with 12 bases remaining between them. CDR1 and CDR2 from the germline V gene are MNHEY and SVGEGT.

The J gene is TRBJ2-1, the V gene TRBV2, with D tentatively TRBD2 (6 bases). The length of the CDR3 is 13 residues. CDR1 SNHLY and CDR2 FYNNEI come from the germline V gene. Trimming stripped 6 bases from V and 5 bases from J, with 11 bases between. CDR3: CASSPGLDNEQFF. Written as DNA, the CDR3 is TGTGCCAGCAGCCCGGGACTCGACAATGAGCAGTTCTTC.

This clonotype was seen many times. This sequence joins TRBV7-2 and TRBJ2-7; no clear D. The CDR3 is 14 residues long. Trimming took off 3 bases at V and 3 bases at J, with 12 bases between the two ends. Germline V gives CDR1 SGHTA, CDR2 FQGNSA. The CDR3 DNA follows: TGTGCCAGCAGCTTTGCCTTATCTATCTACGAGCAGTACTTC. This sequence encodes CASSFALSIYEQYF. The variable domain in full, with the rest retrieved from reference TRBV7-2 and TRBJ2-7, is GAGVSQSPSNKVTEKGKDVELRCDPISGHTALYWYRQSLGQGLEFLIYFQGNSAPDKSGLPSDRFSAERTGGSVSTLTIQRTQQEDSAVYLCASSFALSIYEQYFGPGTRLTVT.

This clonotype was seen many times. The chain is built from TRBV12-3 or TRBV12-4 and TRBJ2-1; TRBD1 agrees at 11 bases. This CDR3 has 15 amino acids. Unmatched junction bases numbered 5, after V lost 6 bases and J lost 4 bases. In DNA form, the CDR3 reads TGTGCCAGCAGGCACGGGACAGGGGGATACAATGAGCAGTTCTTC. This sequence encodes CASRHGTGGYNEQFF.

This clonotype occurred many times. The rearrangement uses TRBV20-1 and TRBJ2-3, with D maybe TRBD1 (6 bases). The ends were cut back, 0 bases at V and 0 bases at J, with 16 bases in the middle. The CDR3 sequence is 17 residues long. Germline loops: CDR1 DFQATT, CDR2 SNEGSKA (reference sequence). For the CDR3, the DNA is TGCAGTGCTAGAGATGGGGGACACCCATCTAGCACAGATACGCAGTATTTT. Its protein product is CSARDGGHPSSTDTQYF.

This clonotype was counted ten times or more. The chain combines TRBV13 with TRBJ2-5, with 8 bases that match TRBD1. This CDR3 spans 16 amino acids. Trimming cost V 5 bases and J 4 bases; bases outside gene matches: 12. Germline values: CDR1 PRHDT, CDR2 FYEKMQ (reference sequence). The DNA of the CDR3 is TGTGCCAGCAGCCGACAGGGGATGGGGTTTCGAGAGACCCAGTACTTC. Amino acid sequence: CASSRQGMGFRETQYF.

The rearrangement uses TRBV3-1 and TRBJ1-1, with D possibly TRBD1 on 5 matching bases. The CDR3 length is 13 residues. Trimming cost V 4 bases and J 9 bases, with 15 bases left between them. Germline loops: CDR1 LGHDT, CDR2 YNNKEL (reference sequence). The CDR3 spells CASSPGWDTQAFF. DNA for the CDR3: TGTGCCAGCAGCCCAGGGTGGGATACTCAAGCTTTCTTT. The whole variable domain, remainder taken from reference TRBV3-1 and TRBJ1-1, is DTAVSQTPKYLVTQMGNDKSIKCEQNLGHDTMYWYKQDSKKFLKIMFSYNNKELIINETVPNRFSPKSPDKAHLNLHINSLELGDSAVYFCASSPGWDTQAFFGQGTRLTVV.

The sample holds many counts of this clonotype. The V gene is TRBV2, the J gene TRBJ2-5; 8 positions match TRBD2. The CDR3 has 14 amino acids. J was trimmed by 3 bases and V by 5 bases; bases with no gene match: 5. CDR1 is SNHLY and CDR2 is FYNNEI in the germline V gene. The CDR3 bases are TGTGCCAGCAGTTTGGGACTAGTCAAAGAGACCCAGTACTTC. Translated, it gives CASSLGLVKETQYF. The entire variable domain, with the rest obtained from reference TRBV2 and TRBJ2-5, is as follows: EPEVTQTPSHQVTQMGQEVILRCVPISNHLYFYWYRQILGQKVEFLVSFYNNEISEKSEIFDDQFSVERPDGSNFTLKIRSTKLEDSAMYFCASSLGLVKETQYFGPGTRLLVL.

This clonotype was seen at least ten times. The CDR3 sequence: CASSLEQREGYEQFF. The CDR3 nucleotides are TGCGCCAGCAGCTTGGAACAGCGGGAGGGTTATGAGCAGTTCTTC. This chain uses TRBV5-1 with TRBJ2-1; 10 positions match TRBD2. Trimming took 0 bases from V and 8 from J; bases not matched to a gene: 5. CDR1 SGHRS and CDR2 YFSETQ come from the germline V gene. CDR3 length: 15 amino acids.